This T cell receptor (beta chain) was obtained from a study of blood T cell repertoires in COVID-19. Libraries were prepared by immunoSEQ multiplex PCR; TCRdb keeps only in-frame clonotypes and omits some of them. The sample contains hundreds of thousands of clones, 88% of which appear only once. Per the germline V gene, CDR1 is SGHTS and CDR2 is YDEGEE. The germline V and J ends were trimmed by 3 bases and 2 bases, with 6 bases remaining between them. The CDR3 totals 13 residues. The receptor was isolated from a woman between 40 and 50 years old with acute COVID-19. Material: PBMCs or T cells enriched from blood (not recorded which). The V and J genes are TRBV5-8 and TRBJ1-3; D perhaps matches TRBD1 (5 bases). CDR3 residues: CASSWGAGNTIYF. Here the CDR3 DNA reads TGTGCCAGCAGCTGGGGGGCTGGAAACACCATATATTTT.